These T cell receptor beta chains were read from a single sample in a study of blood T cell repertoires in COVID-19. TCRdb keeps only in-frame clones here, not all; method: immunoSEQ multiplex PCR. The data show approximately 75,000 clones, 83% seen once. The sequenced sample was peripheral blood. These TCRs come from a woman aged 80 or over with acute or convalescent COVID-19. Both conserved end residues are part of each CDR3. D genes are given only for firm matches. The size entry is marked missing in some rows and otherwise reads once, few, many or a size class.

clone size: NA
V gene: TRBV29-1
D gene: NA
J gene: TRBJ1-1
CDR3 protein: CSVGPGVFGTEAFF
CDR3 DNA: TGCAGCGTTGGCCCAGGGGTCTTCGGCACTGAAGCTTTCTTT

clone size: NA
V gene: TRBV18
D gene: NA
J gene: TRBJ1-2
CDR3 protein: CASSFRGVIYGYTF
CDR3 DNA: TGTGCCAGCTCATTCAGGGGAGTAATCTATGGCTACACCTTC

clone size: NA
V gene: TRBV10-1
D gene: NA
J gene: TRBJ1-1
CDR3 protein: CASSETGSGNTEAFF
CDR3 DNA: TGCGCCAGCAGTGAGACTGGGTCGGGGAACACTGAAGCTTTCTTT

clone size: NA
V gene: TRBV2
D gene: TRBD2
J gene: TRBJ2-2
CDR3 protein: CASIREVNTGELFF
CDR3 DNA: TGTGCCAGCATTCGGGAGGTGAACACCGGGGAGCTGTTTTTT

clone size: NA
V gene: TRBV6-5
D gene: NA
J gene: TRBJ1-2
CDR3 protein: CASTHGGDYGYTF
CDR3 DNA: TGTGCCAGCACCCACGGGGGGGATTATGGCTACACCTTC

clone size: NA
V gene: TRBV19
D gene: TRBD1
J gene: TRBJ2-7
CDR3 protein: CASSKDRGWYEQYF
CDR3 DNA: TGTGCCAGTAGTAAGGACAGGGGATGGTACGAGCAGTACTTC

clone size: once
V gene: TRBV4-1
D gene: TRBD2
J gene: TRBJ2-6
CDR3 protein: CASSQEVSGPSGANVLTF
CDR3 DNA: TGCGCCAGCAGCCAAGAGGTTAGCGGGCCCTCTGGGGCCAACGTCCTGACTTTC

clone size: NA
V gene: TRBV27
D gene: TRBD1
J gene: TRBJ1-2
CDR3 protein: CANRQGPGLYGYTF
CDR3 DNA: TGTGCCAACCGACAGGGCCCCGGGCTCTATGGCTACACCTTC

clone size: once
V gene: TRBV5-5
D gene: TRBD1
J gene: TRBJ2-7
CDR3 protein: CASSQIQGNHEQYF
CDR3 DNA: TGTGCCAGCAGCCAGATACAGGGGAATCACGAGCAGTACTTC

clone size: once
V gene: TRBV6-1
D gene: NA
J gene: TRBJ1-6
CDR3 protein: CASSEARTSPLHF
CDR3 DNA: TGTGCCAGCAGTGAAGCGAGGACATCACCCCTCCACTTT

clone size: NA
V gene: TRBV2
D gene: TRBD1
J gene: TRBJ1-3
CDR3 protein: CASSVLPPGQRVTIYF
CDR3 DNA: TGTGCCAGCAGTGTCCTTCCCCCGGGACAGCGGGTCACCATATATTTT

clone size: NA
V gene: TRBV7-3
D gene: TRBD2
J gene: TRBJ2-1
CDR3 protein: CASSSMTSGVYNEQFF
CDR3 DNA: TGTGCCAGCAGCTCAATGACTAGCGGGGTTTACAATGAGCAGTTCTTC

clone size: NA
V gene: TRBV19
D gene: TRBD2
J gene: TRBJ2-3
CDR3 protein: CASSGRERGGFNTQYF
CDR3 DNA: TGTGCCAGTAGCGGAAGAGAGCGGGGGGGTTTTAATACGCAGTATTTT

clone size: NA
V gene: TRBV19
D gene: NA
J gene: TRBJ2-1
CDR3 protein: CASSGAGSSYNEQFF
CDR3 DNA: TGTGCCAGTAGTGGTGCGGGAAGCTCCTACAATGAGCAGTTCTTC

clone size: NA
V gene: TRBV29-1
D gene: NA
J gene: TRBJ1-1
CDR3 protein: CSGRRGTEAFF
CDR3 DNA: TGCAGCGGTCGTCGGGGAACTGAAGCTTTCTTT

clone size: few
V gene: TRBV5-1
D gene: TRBD2
J gene: TRBJ2-1
CDR3 protein: CASSFAGLAGVYNEQFF
CDR3 DNA: TGCGCCAGCAGCTTCGCGGGACTAGCGGGAGTGTACAATGAGCAGTTCTTC

clone size: NA
V gene: TRBV5-4
D gene: NA
J gene: TRBJ1-1
CDR3 protein: CASSSGRQGQNTEAFF
CDR3 DNA: TGTGCCAGCAGCTCCGGACGCCAGGGCCAGAACACTGAAGCTTTCTTT

clone size: NA
V gene: TRBV5-1
D gene: TRBD1
J gene: TRBJ2-7
CDR3 protein: CASSLGTGFGEQYF
CDR3 DNA: TGCGCCAGCAGCTTAGGGACAGGTTTTGGCGAGCAGTACTTC

clone size: NA
V gene: TRBV9
D gene: NA
J gene: TRBJ1-2
CDR3 protein: CASSFGRGGGYTF
CDR3 DNA: TGTGCCAGCAGCTTTGGACGGGGGGGAGGCTACACCTTC

clone size: once
V gene: TRBV3-1/TRBV3-2
D gene: TRBD1
J gene: TRBJ2-7
CDR3 protein: CASRKQGQRTSEQYF
CDR3 DNA: TGTGCCAGCAGAAAACAGGGACAGAGGACCTCCGAGCAGTACTTC

clone size: NA
V gene: TRBV27
D gene: NA
J gene: TRBJ1-2
CDR3 protein: CASSSQISGNYGYTF
CDR3 DNA: TGTGCCAGCAGTTCCCAGATCAGCGGAAACTATGGCTACACCTTC

clone size: NA
V gene: TRBV7-2
D gene: TRBD1
J gene: TRBJ1-6
CDR3 protein: CASSLDRASPLHF
CDR3 DNA: TGTGCCAGCAGCCTAGACAGGGCTTCACCCCTCCACTTT

clone size: NA
V gene: TRBV5-5
D gene: NA
J gene: TRBJ2-1
CDR3 protein: CASSLSSNLYNEQFF
CDR3 DNA: TGTGCCAGCAGCTTGTCTAGCAACCTATACAATGAGCAGTTCTTC

clone size: NA
V gene: TRBV2
D gene: NA
J gene: TRBJ2-3
CDR3 protein: CASSEVGGTQYF
CDR3 DNA: TGTGCCAGCAGTGAAGTGGGAGGTACGCAGTATTTT

clone size: NA
V gene: TRBV3-1/TRBV3-2
D gene: NA
J gene: TRBJ1-3
CDR3 protein: CASSGPGGLGNTIYF
CDR3 DNA: TGTGCCAGCAGCGGACCCGGGGGGCTAGGAAACACCATATATTTT

clone size: NA
V gene: TRBV5-1
D gene: TRBD2
J gene: TRBJ2-3
CDR3 protein: CASSSGTSGITDTQYF
CDR3 DNA: TGCGCCAGCAGCTCTGGGACTAGCGGAATAACAGATACGCAGTATTTT

clone size: NA
V gene: TRBV19
D gene: TRBD1
J gene: TRBJ2-7
CDR3 protein: CASSHRGYEQYF
CDR3 DNA: TGTGCCAGTAGTCACAGGGGCTACGAGCAGTACTTC

clone size: NA
V gene: TRBV7-3
D gene: TRBD1
J gene: TRBJ1-6
CDR3 protein: CASSLGQPNSPLHF
CDR3 DNA: TGTGCCAGCAGCCTGGGACAGCCAAATTCACCCCTCCACTTT

clone size: NA
V gene: TRBV9
D gene: NA
J gene: TRBJ2-3
CDR3 protein: CASSSKEGGGTQYF
CDR3 DNA: TGTGCCAGCAGCTCCAAAGAGGGCGGCGGTACGCAGTATTTT

clone size: few
V gene: TRBV12-5
D gene: NA
J gene: TRBJ2-1
CDR3 protein: CASASGGPYEQFF
CDR3 DNA: TGTGCTAGTGCCTCCGGGGGGCCTTATGAGCAGTTCTTC

clone size: NA
V gene: TRBV5-1
D gene: NA
J gene: TRBJ1-3
CDR3 protein: CASRLGTSGNTIYF
CDR3 DNA: TGCGCCAGCAGGTTGGGGACTTCTGGAAACACCATATATTTT

clone size: NA
V gene: TRBV7-9
D gene: NA
J gene: TRBJ1-1
CDR3 protein: CASSLDTGFGAFF
CDR3 DNA: TGTGCCAGCAGCTTAGACACAGGGTTTGGAGCTTTCTTT

clone size: NA
V gene: TRBV11-3
D gene: TRBD2
J gene: TRBJ2-1
CDR3 protein: CASSDRTSGRKGFYNEQFF
CDR3 DNA: TGTGCCAGCAGCGACCGGACTAGCGGGAGAAAGGGCTTCTACAATGAGCAGTTCTTC

clone size: NA
V gene: TRBV5-1
D gene: TRBD1
J gene: TRBJ1-1
CDR3 protein: CASSPDRGQTEAFF
CDR3 DNA: TGCGCCAGCAGCCCAGACAGGGGACAAACTGAAGCTTTCTTT

clone size: NA
V gene: TRBV5-4
D gene: NA
J gene: TRBJ1-6
CDR3 protein: CASSLALTGNYNSPLHF
CDR3 DNA: TGTGCCAGCAGCTTGGCTCTTACCGGGAACTATAATTCACCCCTCCACTTT

clone size: NA
V gene: TRBV29-1
D gene: TRBD2
J gene: TRBJ2-5
CDR3 protein: CSVEGLAGGTQYF
CDR3 DNA: TGCAGCGTTGAAGGACTAGCGGGAGGGACCCAGTACTTC

clone size: NA
V gene: TRBV30
D gene: NA
J gene: TRBJ2-1
CDR3 protein: CAWSVAGGYNEQFF
CDR3 DNA: TGTGCCTGGAGTGTCGCAGGGGGGTACAATGAGCAGTTCTTC

clone size: NA
V gene: TRBV11-3
D gene: TRBD1
J gene: TRBJ2-7
CDR3 protein: CASSLASGTVAYEQYF
CDR3 DNA: TGTGCCAGCAGCTTAGCCTCCGGGACAGTAGCCTACGAGCAGTACTTC

clone size: NA
V gene: TRBV3-1/TRBV3-2
D gene: NA
J gene: TRBJ2-3
CDR3 protein: CASSQDRERGDTQYF
CDR3 DNA: TGTGCCAGCAGCCAAGATCGGGAACGGGGAGATACGCAGTATTTT

clone size: NA
V gene: TRBV3-1/TRBV3-2
D gene: TRBD1
J gene: TRBJ1-1
CDR3 protein: CASSQLTGGRTEAFF
CDR3 DNA: TGTGCCAGCAGCCAGTTGACAGGGGGACGAACTGAAGCTTTCTTT

clone size: NA
V gene: TRBV5-4
D gene: NA
J gene: TRBJ1-1
CDR3 protein: CASSLAGNMFEAFF
CDR3 DNA: TGTGCCAGCAGCTTGGCAGGGAATATGTTTGAAGCTTTCTTT

clone size: NA
V gene: TRBV9
D gene: TRBD2
J gene: TRBJ2-5
CDR3 protein: CASSVGLAGGETQYF
CDR3 DNA: TGTGCCAGCAGCGTAGGGCTAGCGGGGGGCGAGACCCAGTACTTC

clone size: once
V gene: TRBV7-9
D gene: TRBD2
J gene: TRBJ2-5
CDR3 protein: CASSQGLAGETQYF
CDR3 DNA: TGTGCCAGCAGCCAGGGACTAGCGGGGGAGACCCAGTACTTC

clone size: NA
V gene: TRBV10-1
D gene: NA
J gene: TRBJ1-4
CDR3 protein: CASLGAGWEYEKLFF
CDR3 DNA: TGCGCCAGCTTAGGGGCGGGATGGGAATATGAAAAACTGTTTTTT

clone size: NA
V gene: TRBV3-1/TRBV3-2
D gene: NA
J gene: TRBJ2-5
CDR3 protein: CASSQDVVAWETQYF
CDR3 DNA: TGTGCCAGCAGCCAAGATGTGGTAGCGTGGGAGACCCAGTACTTC

clone size: NA
V gene: TRBV2
D gene: TRBD2
J gene: TRBJ2-5
CDR3 protein: CASSGPTSGAIQETQYF
CDR3 DNA: TGTGCCAGCAGTGGTCCGACTAGCGGGGCGATCCAAGAGACCCAGTACTTC

clone size: few
V gene: TRBV3-1/TRBV3-2
D gene: NA
J gene: TRBJ1-3
CDR3 protein: CASSQRSTGLSGNTIYF
CDR3 DNA: TGTGCCAGCAGCCAAAGGTCCACAGGGCTCTCTGGAAACACCATATATTTT

clone size: NA
V gene: TRBV11-2
D gene: TRBD2
J gene: TRBJ2-1
CDR3 protein: CASSLRYLRGVVHEQFF
CDR3 DNA: TGTGCCAGCAGCTTGAGATATTTGCGGGGGGTTGTCCATGAGCAGTTCTTC

clone size: NA
V gene: TRBV27
D gene: NA
J gene: TRBJ1-3
CDR3 protein: CASRPRAGNTIYF
CDR3 DNA: TGTGCCAGCAGGCCCAGGGCTGGAAACACCATATATTTT

clone size: NA
V gene: TRBV7-9
D gene: NA
J gene: TRBJ2-1
CDR3 protein: CASSLPQGGRGSNEQFF
CDR3 DNA: TGTGCCAGCAGCTTGCCCCAGGGGGGAAGGGGTTCCAATGAGCAGTTCTTC

clone size: NA
V gene: TRBV11-3
D gene: TRBD2
J gene: TRBJ2-3
CDR3 protein: CASSLVSGSSDTQYF
CDR3 DNA: TGTGCCAGCAGCTTAGTTAGCGGGAGCTCAGATACGCAGTATTTT

clone size: NA
V gene: TRBV5-4
D gene: NA
J gene: TRBJ1-2
CDR3 protein: CASSPQGLANYGYTF
CDR3 DNA: TGTGCCAGCAGCCCACAGGGATTAGCTAACTATGGCTACACCTTC

clone size: NA
V gene: TRBV6-5
D gene: NA
J gene: TRBJ2-6
CDR3 protein: CASRAPGSGANVLTF
CDR3 DNA: TGTGCCAGCAGGGCCCCAGGGTCTGGGGCCAACGTCCTGACTTTC

clone size: NA
V gene: TRBV27
D gene: NA
J gene: TRBJ2-5
CDR3 protein: CASKPGNQETQYF
CDR3 DNA: TGTGCCAGCAAGCCAGGGAACCAAGAGACCCAGTACTTC

clone size: NA
V gene: TRBV27
D gene: TRBD1
J gene: TRBJ2-5
CDR3 protein: CASSVLQGAGETQYF
CDR3 DNA: TGTGCCAGCAGTGTATTACAGGGGGCGGGGGAGACCCAGTACTTC